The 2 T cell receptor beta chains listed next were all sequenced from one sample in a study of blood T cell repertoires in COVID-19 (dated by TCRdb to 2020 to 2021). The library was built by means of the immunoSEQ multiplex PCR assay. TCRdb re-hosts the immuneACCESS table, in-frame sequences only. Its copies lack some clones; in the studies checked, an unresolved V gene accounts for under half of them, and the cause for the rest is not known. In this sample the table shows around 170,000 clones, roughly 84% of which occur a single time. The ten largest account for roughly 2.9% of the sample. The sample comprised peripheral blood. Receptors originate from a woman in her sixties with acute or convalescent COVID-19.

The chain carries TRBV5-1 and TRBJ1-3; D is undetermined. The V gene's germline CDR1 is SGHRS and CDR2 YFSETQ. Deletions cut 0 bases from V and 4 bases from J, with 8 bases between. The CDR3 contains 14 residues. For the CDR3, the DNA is TGCGCCAGCAGCTTGGGCACGGGGGGAAACACCATATATTTT. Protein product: CASSLGTGGNTIYF.

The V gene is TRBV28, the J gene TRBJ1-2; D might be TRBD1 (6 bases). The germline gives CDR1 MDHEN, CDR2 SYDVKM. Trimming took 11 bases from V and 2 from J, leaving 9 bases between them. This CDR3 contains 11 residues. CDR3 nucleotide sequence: TGTGCCTCAGGACAGAACTATGGCTACACCTTC. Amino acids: CASGQNYGYTF.